A single sample is the source of the 7 T cell receptor beta chains below, sequenced in a study of blood T cell repertoires in COVID-19 (dated by TCRdb to the early 2020s). Library preparation used the immunoSEQ multiplex PCR assay. Imported from immuneACCESS, the table was reduced by TCRdb to in-frame sequences with V and J called. These copies leave out some clones; in studies compared against another copy, an unresolved V gene accounts for under half, and the cause of the remainder is not known. The sample records about 300,000 clones, roughly 86% of which are singletons. The biggest ten clones account for under 3.5% of the sample. The sample was PBMCs or T cells enriched from blood (not recorded which). These receptors all come from a woman aged 45-59 years who had been exposed to COVID-19.

The chain joins TRBV15 to TRBJ1-1, with D possibly being TRBD1 (6 bases). V was clipped by 1 base and J by 0 bases, with 9 bases between them. This CDR3 has 15 residues. CDR1 LNHNV and CDR2 YYDKDF come from the germline V gene (reference sequence). CDR3 protein: CATSRGQDMNTEAFF. For the CDR3, the DNA is TGTGCCACCAGCAGAGGACAGGACATGAACACTGAAGCTTTCTTT.

The rearrangement uses TRBV7-9 and TRBJ1-6, with TRBD1 matching over 8 bases. V lost 4 bases, J lost 5 bases, and 4 bases stayed unmatched. The CDR3 is made up of 15 amino acids. Looked up from germline, CDR1 is SEHNR and CDR2 is FQNEAQ (reference sequence). CDR3 region: CASSSGDRNNSPLHF. The CDR3 DNA follows: TGTGCCAGCAGCTCCGGGGACAGGAATAATTCACCCCTCCACTTT.

This clone was recorded only once. This chain joins TRBV13 and TRBJ2-4; D is possibly TRBD1 (6 bases). Trimming cost V 3 bases and J 7 bases, with 13 bases left between them. The germline V gene has CDR1 PRHDT and CDR2 FYEKMQ (reference sequence). The CDR3 is 14 residues long. The CDR3 DNA is TGTGCCAGCAGCTTCAGGACAGAGACCAACATTCAGTACTTC. It translates to CASSFRTETNIQYF.

The V gene is TRBV5-1, the J gene TRBJ2-2; 9 bases are shared with TRBD1. CDR3 size: 15 residues. The V segment lost 4 bases and the J segment 7 bases; nucleotides outside the gene matches: 8. Germline V CDR1 and CDR2: SGHRS, YFSETQ. The CDR3 reads CASSRPGQGLGELFF. CDR3 sequence (DNA): TGCGCCAGCAGCAGACCGGGACAGGGACTCGGGGAGCTGTTTTTT.

The chain couples TRBV10-3 to TRBJ1-2; a weak D match, TRBD1 (5 bases). V was pared by 2 bases and J by 2 bases, with 15 bases between. The CDR3 is 16 amino acids. CDR1 is ENHRY, CDR2 SYGVKD, per germline. CDR3 in DNA: TGTGCCATCAGTGAGCAGTTGGGAGGGACCAACTATGGCTACACCTTC. Translating it yields CAISEQLGGTNYGYTF.

The chain is built from TRBV7-8 and TRBJ1-1; 9 bases align to TRBD1. CDR1 and CDR2 (germline): SGHVS, FQNEAQ. CDR3 size: 15 residues. The V and J ends lost 3 bases and 3 bases, in that order; junction bases with no gene match: 5. For the CDR3, the DNA is TGTGCCAGCAGCTTTTGGACAGGGGAGGACACTGAAGCTTTCTTT. Its translation is CASSFWTGEDTEAFF.

This chain connects TRBV5-1 to TRBJ1-1; D not certain. The germline V gene has CDR1 SGHRS and CDR2 YFSETQ. The length of the CDR3 is 14 residues. The ends were cut back, 3 bases at V and 0 bases at J, with 9 bases in the middle. The CDR3: CASSSPGMNTEAFF. The CDR3 bases are TGCGCCAGCAGCTCCCCCGGGATGAACACTGAAGCTTTCTTT.